The 14 T cell receptor beta chains listed next were all sequenced from one sample in a study of shared clonotypes between healthy human individuals. Assay used: immunoSEQ multiplex PCR; TCRdb lists only in-frame clones, some missing. Of 1.4 million to 1.5 million clones listed, over 95% are singletons. Specimen: naive CD4+ T cells sorted from blood. Sample subset: CD45RA+ positively selected. These receptor sequences come from a man under 40 in good health.

The CDR3 nucleotides are TGTGCCAGCAGCATAGGGACGGGTAATGAAAAACTGTTTTTT. Protein product: CASSIGTGNEKLFF. The V gene is TRBV7-9, the J gene TRBJ1-4; possible D gene TRBD1, 5 bases. The CDR3 is 14 amino acids. Between the trimmed V and J ends, which lost 5 bases and 4 bases, there was a span of 11 bases. In germline, CDR1 is SEHNR, CDR2 FQNEAQ (reference sequence).

This rearrangement joins TRBV5-4 to TRBJ1-4, with a tentative D call TRBD1 (5 bases). This CDR3 has 16 residues. V was pared by 4 bases and J by 7 bases, with 20 bases between. From germline, CDR1 is SGHNT and CDR2 YYREEE (reference sequence). CDR3 nucleotide sequence: TGTGCCAGCAGCCCCGGAGGGACGGAAAGAGGTGAAAAACTGTTTTTT. Translation gives CASSPGGTERGEKLFF.

The CDR3 DNA follows: TGTGCCAGCAGTTCCCCGGGTCGTTCCTACGAGCAGTACTTC. Its protein is CASSSPGRSYEQYF. The rearrangement uses TRBV27 and TRBJ2-7; the D is unclear. Germline V gene data show CDR1 as MNHEY and CDR2 as SMNVEV (reference sequence). This CDR3 spans 14 amino acids. Trimming shortened V by 4 bases and J by 1 base, and 11 bases separated the two germline ends.

The chain carries TRBV14 and TRBJ1-1; 12 nucleotides match TRBD1. Germline-derived CDR1 and CDR2 are SGHDN and FVKESK. This CDR3 is built from 18 residues. The J segment lost 2 bases and the V segment lost 3 bases, leaving 10 bases of the junction unmatched. As DNA, the CDR3 is TGTGCCAGCAGCCAGGGACAGGGGGCTAGGCCCCTTAACACTGAAGCTTTCTTT. This codes for CASSQGQGARPLNTEAFF.

The V gene is TRBV6-1, the J gene TRBJ1-5, with a weak D call TRBD1 (6 bases). The V gene lost 7 bases and the J gene lost 3 bases, with 16 bases spanning the gap. Germline-derived CDR1 and CDR2 are MNHNS and SASEGT. The CDR3 extends over 15 amino acids. DNA for the CDR3: TGTGCCAGCAAGGGGGGCGTGCTGGTCAATCAGCCCCAGCATTTT. It codes for CASKGGVLVNQPQHF.

The chain recombines TRBV7-9 with TRBJ2-1, with unresolved D. Germline V gene data show CDR1 as SEHNR and CDR2 as FQNEAQ (reference sequence). This CDR3 region has 13 residues. V lost 5 bases and J 7 bases, leaving 12 bases between the germline ends. The CDR3 loop is CASSHPGLNEQFF. The CDR3 DNA is TGTGCCAGCAGCCACCCCGGATTAAATGAGCAGTTCTTC.

This clone was observed a single time. CDR3 sequence: CAISATGQGKETQYF. The DNA of the CDR3 is TGTGCCATCAGTGCCACCGGACAGGGTAAAGAGACCCAGTACTTC. This chain connects TRBV10-3 to TRBJ2-5; 8 bases match TRBD1. CDR1 and CDR2 from the germline V gene are ENHRY and SYGVKD. The CDR3 consists of 15 residues. Trimming took 4 bases from V and 3 from J; bases not matched to a gene: 7.

This clone was found once. Other nucleotide sequences from this sample produce the same CDR3. V is TRBV9 and J is TRBJ2-5, with TRBD1 matching 7 bases. This CDR3 region has 14 residues. The V and J ends lost 0 bases and 2 bases, in that order; junction bases with no gene match: 1. Germline-derived CDR1 and CDR2 are SGDLS and YYNGEE. Written as DNA, the CDR3 is TGTGCCAGCAGCGTAGGGACAGGTCAAGAGACCCAGTACTTC. This encodes CASSVGTGQETQYF. The entire variable domain, with the rest obtained from reference TRBV9 and TRBJ2-5, is as follows: DSGVTQTPKHLITATGQRVTLRCSPRSGDLSVYWYQQSLDQGLQFLIQYYNGEERAKGNILERFSAQQFPDLHSELNLSSLELGDSALYFCASSVGTGQETQYFGPGTRLLVL.

The chain couples TRBV7-9 to TRBJ1-2; TRBD1 agrees at 7 bases. The trim removed 0 bases at V and 8 bases at J, leaving 6 bases unmatched. The V gene's germline CDR1 is SEHNR and CDR2 FQNEAQ (reference sequence). The CDR3 contains 14 residues. The CDR3 bases are TGTGCCAGCAGCTTAGCGGAGGGGGCGCGGGGCTACACCTTC. This gives the protein CASSLAEGARGYTF.

The genes are TRBV19 and TRBJ2-6, with 12 bases identical to TRBD2. In germline, CDR1 is LNHDA, CDR2 SQIVND (reference sequence). The CDR3 consists of 16 residues. J gave up 0 bases and V 6 bases, and 0 bases lay outside the gene matches. The DNA of the CDR3 is TGTGCCAGTAGGGGACTAGCGGGCTCTGGGGCCAACGTCCTGACTTTC. Amino acid sequence: CASRGLAGSGANVLTF.

The rearrangement joins TRBV10-3 to TRBJ2-7; 11 nucleotides agree with TRBD1. The V gene's germline CDR1 is ENHRY and CDR2 SYGVKD. The CDR3 extends over 15 amino acids. After removal of 3 bases from V and 4 bases from J, the junction contained 5 bases not matched to a gene. CDR3 residues: CAISEGTGGLYEQYF. The CDR3, as DNA: TGTGCCATCAGTGAAGGGACAGGGGGTTTGTACGAGCAGTACTTC.

CDR3 sequence: CASSLAADRFLWEQYF. The CDR3 DNA is TGCGCCAGCAGCTTGGCCGCGGACAGGTTCCTCTGGGAGCAGTACTTC. The rearrangement links TRBV5-1 to TRBJ2-7, with 7 bases matching TRBD1. Germline trimming cut 0 bases from V and 7 bases from J; bases unmatched to any gene: 13. This CDR3 has 16 residues. Germline lookup yields CDR1 SGHRS and CDR2 YFSETQ.

This chain joins TRBV5-1 and TRBJ2-1; D is ambiguous. The germline V gene encodes CDR1 SGHRS and CDR2 YFSETQ. The CDR3 length is 14 residues. V was pared by 0 bases and J by 2 bases, with 6 bases between. The CDR3 DNA follows: TGCGCCAGCAGCTTGGAACCACCCTACAATGAGCAGTTCTTC. It yields the protein CASSLEPPYNEQFF.

This chain links TRBV21-1 with TRBJ1-2. TRBV21-1 is given as a pseudogene. The CDR3 sequence is 14 residues long. The CDR3 sequence is CASPPLSCYNGYTF. The DNA for the CDR3 is TGTGCCAGCCCCCCCCTCAGCTGCTACAATGGCTACACCTTC.